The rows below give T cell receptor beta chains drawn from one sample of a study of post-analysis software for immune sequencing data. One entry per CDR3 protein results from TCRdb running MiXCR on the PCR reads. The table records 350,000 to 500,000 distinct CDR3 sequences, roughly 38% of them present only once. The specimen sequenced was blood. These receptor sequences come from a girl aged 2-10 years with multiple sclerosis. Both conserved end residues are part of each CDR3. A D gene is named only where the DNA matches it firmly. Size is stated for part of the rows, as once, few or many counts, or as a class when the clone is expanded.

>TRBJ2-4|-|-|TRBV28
TGTGCCAGCAGTCCGCGCAGGGCGAGTGCCAAAAACATTCAGTACTTC
CASSPRRASAKNIQYF
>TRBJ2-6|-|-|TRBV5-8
TGTGCCAACAGCGCACAGGGGACTATTGGGGCCAACGTCCTGACTTTC
CANSAQGTIGANVLTF
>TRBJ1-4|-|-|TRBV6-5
TGTGCCAGCAGTTGGACTTTAAATGAAAAACTGTTTTTT
CASSWTLNEKLFF
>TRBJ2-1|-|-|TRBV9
TGTGCCAGCAGCGTAGTAGGGACCTCCTACAATGAGCAGTTCTTC
CASSVVGTSYNEQFF
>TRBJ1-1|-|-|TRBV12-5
TGTGCTAGTGTCCGGCAGGAAGAGGTTTACATGAACACTGAAGCTTTCTTT
CASVRQEEVYMNTEAFF
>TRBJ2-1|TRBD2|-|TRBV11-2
TGTGCCAGCAGCTTATGGCTAGCGGGGCCGGAGCAGTTCTTC
CASSLWLAGPEQFF
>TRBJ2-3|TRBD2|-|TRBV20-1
TGCAGTGCTAGAGATGTGTGGACCGGGAGGTCAGATACGCAGTATTTT
CSARDVWTGRSDTQYF
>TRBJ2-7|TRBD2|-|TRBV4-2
TGTGCCAGCAGCCAAGATCGACTAGCGCGCTACGAGCAGTACTTC
CASSQDRLARYEQYF
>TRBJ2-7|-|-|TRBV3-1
TGTGCCAGCAGCCAGTTCTCAGTATCCTCCTACGAGCAGTACTTC
CASSQFSVSSYEQYF
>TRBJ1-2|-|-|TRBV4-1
TGCGCCAGCAGCCAACCCCTCCGGTCCCCGCGGTACTATGGCTACACCTTC
CASSQPLRSPRYYGYTF
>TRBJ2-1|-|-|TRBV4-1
TGCGCCAGCAGCCAAGAAGGGTTTGGGGGTTTCCACGAGCAGTTCTTC
CASSQEGFGGFHEQFF
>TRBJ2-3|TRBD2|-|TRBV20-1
TGCAGTGCTAGAGGTTTACCCCGTAGGGGGACTAGCGGGAGGTGGGACACAGATACGCAGTATTTT
CSARGLPRRGTSGRWDTDTQYF
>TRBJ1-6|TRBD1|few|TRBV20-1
TGCAGTGCTAGAGCCACTTGGACAGGGGGCATTAATTCACCCCTCCACTTT
CSARATWTGGINSPLHF
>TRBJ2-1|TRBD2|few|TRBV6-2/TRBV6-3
TGTGCCAGCAGCCCCCGGGGGGGGTTGAATGAGCAGTTCTTC
CASSPRGGLNEQFF
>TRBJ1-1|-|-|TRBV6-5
TGTGCCAGCAGCCACCCCCAGATGAACACTGAAGCTTTCTTT
CASSHPQMNTEAFF
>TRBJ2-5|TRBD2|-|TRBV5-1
TGCGCCAGCAGCTTGGTCCCTAGCGGGGGCCAAGAGACCCAGTACTTC
CASSLVPSGGQETQYF
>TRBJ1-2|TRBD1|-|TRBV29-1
TGCAGCATTGCCGGGACAGGGGGCGCATTGGGCTACACCTTC
CSIAGTGGALGYTF
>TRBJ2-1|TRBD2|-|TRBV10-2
TGCGCCAGCAGGGACACTAGCGGGATGACCCTCTACAATGAGCAGTTCTTC
CASRDTSGMTLYNEQFF
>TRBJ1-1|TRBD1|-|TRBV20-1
TGCAGTCCCCGGGACAGGGGCACTGAAGCTTTCTTT
CSPRDRGTEAFF
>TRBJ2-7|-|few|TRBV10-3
TGTGCCATCAGTGACGGTTCTGGCTACGAGCAGTACTTC
CAISDGSGYEQYF
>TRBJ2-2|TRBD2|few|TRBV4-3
TGCGCCAGCAGCCAAGCGGGAGGAGGTTGGACCGGGGAGCTGTTTTTT
CASSQAGGGWTGELFF
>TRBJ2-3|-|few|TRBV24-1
TGTGCCACCAGTGGGTACGCGGATACGCAGTATTTT
CATSGYADTQYF
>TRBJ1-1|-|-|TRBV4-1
TGCGCCAGCAGCCAAGTCGGGAGGGGCCGTAACACTGAAGCTTTCTTT
CASSQVGRGRNTEAFF
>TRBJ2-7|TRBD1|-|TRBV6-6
TGTGCCAGCAGGGCCCCGGGACAGGGGGGCGACGAGCAGTACTTC
CASRAPGQGGDEQYF
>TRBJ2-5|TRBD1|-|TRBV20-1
TGCAGTGCGAGCAGACAGGGCATGGTCTTTAAAGAGACCCAGTACTTC
CSASRQGMVFKETQYF
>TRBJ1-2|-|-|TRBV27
TGTGCCAGCAGTTTTGCGCATAACTATGGCTACACCTTC
CASSFAHNYGYTF
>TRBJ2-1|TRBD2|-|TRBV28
TGTGCCAGCAGTTTAGCTGGACTAGCGGGATGGAATGAGCAGTTCTTC
CASSLAGLAGWNEQFF
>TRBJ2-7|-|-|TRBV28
TGTGCCAGCACCCCTATGTATCGACGGCACGAGCAGTACTTC
CASTPMYRRHEQYF
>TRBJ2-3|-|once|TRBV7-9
TGTGCCAGCAGCCCCCTCTGGCCTAGCGCAGATACGCAGTATTTT
CASSPLWPSADTQYF
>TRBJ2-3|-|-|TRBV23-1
TGCGCGGACTGTGGGACCCCAATCCGTACTAGCACAGATACGCAGTATTTT
CADCGTPIRTSTDTQYF
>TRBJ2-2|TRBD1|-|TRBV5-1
TGCGCCAGCAGCCAACCCCCTACAGGGGGCGACACCGGGGAGCTGTTTTTT
CASSQPPTGGDTGELFF
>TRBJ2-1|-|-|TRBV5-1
TGCGCCAGCAGCTTCGAACGGTTGTACAATGAGCAGTTCTTC
CASSFERLYNEQFF
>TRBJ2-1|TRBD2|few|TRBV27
TGTGCCAGCAGTTTCATAGCGGGAGGAGGCTATGAGCAGTTCTTC
CASSFIAGGGYEQFF
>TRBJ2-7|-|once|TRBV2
TGTGCCAGCAGTGAGACTCTAGCGACGTCCTACGAGCAGTACTTC
CASSETLATSYEQYF
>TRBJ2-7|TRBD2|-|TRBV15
TGTGCCACCAGCTCCGGGACTAGCAGTTCCTACGAGCAGTACTTC
CATSSGTSSSYEQYF
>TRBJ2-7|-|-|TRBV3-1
TGTGCCAGCAGCCAAGGTATAGGGTCGACCTACGAGCAGTACTTC
CASSQGIGSTYEQYF
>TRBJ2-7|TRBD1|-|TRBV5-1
TGCGCCAGCAGCTTATACGGGACAGGGAACTACGAGCAGTACTTC
CASSLYGTGNYEQYF
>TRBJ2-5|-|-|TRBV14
TGTGCCAGCAGCCTCCTTGGACGGATAGGGGGGGAGACCCAGTACTTC
CASSLLGRIGGETQYF
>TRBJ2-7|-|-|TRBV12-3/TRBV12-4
TGTGCCAGCAGTTTTGCCAAGTCCTACGAGCAGTACTTC
CASSFAKSYEQYF
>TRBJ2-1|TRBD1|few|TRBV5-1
TGCGCCAGCAGCCATCAGGGGGCTGGCAATGAGCAGTTCTTC
CASSHQGAGNEQFF
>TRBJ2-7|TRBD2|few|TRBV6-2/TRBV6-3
TGTGCCAGCACCCTAGCGGGAGTACCCCACGAGCAGTACTTC
CASTLAGVPHEQYF
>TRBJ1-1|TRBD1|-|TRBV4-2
TGTGCCAGCAGCCTCCGATTACAGGGGAACACTGAAGCTTTGTTT
CASSLRLQGNTEALF
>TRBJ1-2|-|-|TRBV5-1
TGCGCCAGCAGCTTGGTCCGGGGACCGGTAAACTATGGCTACACCTTC
CASSLVRGPVNYGYTF
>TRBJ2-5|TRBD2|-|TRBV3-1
TGTGCCAGCAGCCAAGATCCGACTAGCGGGGATGCGTACTTC
CASSQDPTSGDAYF
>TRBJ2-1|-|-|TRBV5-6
TGTGCCAGCAGCTTGTATCCTAGCGACAATGAGCAGTTCTTC
CASSLYPSDNEQFF
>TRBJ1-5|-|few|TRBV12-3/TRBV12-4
TGTGCCAGCAGTCCCCGACCGGGCCTGGGCAATCAGCCCCAGCATTTT
CASSPRPGLGNQPQHF
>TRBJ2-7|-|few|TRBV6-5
TGTGCCACCGGTATGGGGTCCGAGCAGTACTTC
CATGMGSEQYF
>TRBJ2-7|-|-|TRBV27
TGTGCCAGCAGTTTTGAAGGGATCTCCGGGTACGAGCAGTACTTC
CASSFEGISGYEQYF
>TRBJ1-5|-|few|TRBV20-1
TGCAGTGCTAGAGGCACAGTGGGGTTTAGCAATCAGCCCCAGCATTTT
CSARGTVGFSNQPQHF
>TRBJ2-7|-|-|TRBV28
TGTGCCAGCAGTCCCGGGGGTCCCTACGAGCAGTACTTC
CASSPGGPYEQYF
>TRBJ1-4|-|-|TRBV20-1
TGCAGTGCTGGCGGGGCAACTAATGAAAAACTGTTTTTT
CSAGGATNEKLFF
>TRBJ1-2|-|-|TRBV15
TGTGCCACCAGCAGAGGTACAGATTATGGCTACACCTTC
CATSRGTDYGYTF
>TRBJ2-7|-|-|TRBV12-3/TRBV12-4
TGTGCCAGCAGCTGGAGGAGGGGACCGTACGAGCAGTACTTC
CASSWRRGPYEQYF
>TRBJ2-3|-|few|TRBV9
TGTGCCAGCAGCGTCCCCCTGGGGGGGGGCCCCACAGATACGCAGTATTTT
CASSVPLGGGPTDTQYF
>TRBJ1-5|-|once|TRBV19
TGTGCCAGTAGCCTGACGGCACAGCCCCAGCATTTT
CASSLTAQPQHF
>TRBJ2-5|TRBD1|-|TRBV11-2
TGTGCCAGCAGCTTCCCAACCAAATTCCCGGGACAGGGACGAGAGACCCAGTACTTC
CASSFPTKFPGQGRETQYF